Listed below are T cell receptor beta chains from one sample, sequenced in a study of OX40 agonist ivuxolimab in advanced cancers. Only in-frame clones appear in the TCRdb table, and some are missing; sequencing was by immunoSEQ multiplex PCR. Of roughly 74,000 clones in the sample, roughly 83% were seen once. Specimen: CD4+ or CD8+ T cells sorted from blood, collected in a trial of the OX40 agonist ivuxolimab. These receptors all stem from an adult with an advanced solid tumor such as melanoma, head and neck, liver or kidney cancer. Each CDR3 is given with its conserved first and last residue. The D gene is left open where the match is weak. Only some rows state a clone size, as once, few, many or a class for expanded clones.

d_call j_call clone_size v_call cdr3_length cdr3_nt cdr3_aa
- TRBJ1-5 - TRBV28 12 TGTGCCATTCTTGGGCTCAATCAGCCCCAGCATTTT CAILGLNQPQHF
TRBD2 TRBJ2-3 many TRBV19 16 TGTGCCAGTAGTAAGATCGGAGCGGGAGGCACAGATACGCAGTATTTT CASSKIGAGGTDTQYF
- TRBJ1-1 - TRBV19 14 TGTGCCAGTAGTCCGGGACACAGAAACACTGAAGCTTTCTTT CASSPGHRNTEAFF
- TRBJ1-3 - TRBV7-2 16 TGTGCCAGCAGCTTAGCGTTGACGGGCTCTGGAAACACCATATATTTT CASSLALTGSGNTIYF
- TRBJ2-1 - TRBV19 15 TGTGCCAGTAGTCCCCAGGGGCGGGTGTTAAATGAGCAGTTCTTC CASSPQGRVLNEQFF
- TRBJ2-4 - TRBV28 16 TGTGCCAGCAGTTTAGCGGGGAAAGGGGCCAAAAACATTCAGTACTTC CASSLAGKGAKNIQYF
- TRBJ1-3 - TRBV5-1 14 TGCGCCAGCAGTTTGCGGACTCCTGGAAACACCATATATTTT CASSLRTPGNTIYF
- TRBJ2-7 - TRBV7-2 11 TGTGCCAGCAGCTTGACATACGAGCAGTACTTC CASSLTYEQYF
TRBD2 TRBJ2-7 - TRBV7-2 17 TGTGCCAGCAGCTCAACAAGTCCCTTTAGCGGGAGCTACGAGCAGTACTTC CASSSTSPFSGSYEQYF
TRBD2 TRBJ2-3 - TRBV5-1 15 TGCGCCAGCAGCCACGGGGCGGGGGGCCGGAATACGCAGTATTTT CASSHGAGGRNTQYF
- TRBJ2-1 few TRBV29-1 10 TGCAGCGTTGTTGAACAGGTGGGGTTCTTC CSVVEQVGFF
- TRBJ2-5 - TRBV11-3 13 TGTGCCAGCAGCTTAGATGCAGGTTTGACCCAGTACTTC CASSLDAGLTQYF
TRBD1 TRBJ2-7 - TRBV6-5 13 TGTGCCAGCGAAAACGCAGGGGGTTACGAGCAGTACTTC CASENAGGYEQYF
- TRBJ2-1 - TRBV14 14 TGTGCCAGCAGCCCCCGTCAGGGGTACAATGAGCAGTTCTTC CASSPRQGYNEQFF
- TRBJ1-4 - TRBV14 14 TGTGCCAGCAGCCAAGATGGGGGCCAAGAAAAACTGTTTTTT CASSQDGGQEKLFF
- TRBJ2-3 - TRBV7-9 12 TGTGCCAGCAGCTTTAGTGGGGGGGCCGAGTATTTT CASSFSGGAEYF
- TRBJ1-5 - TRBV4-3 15 TGCGCCAGCAGCCAAGAATACAGGAACAATCAGCCCCAGCATTTT CASSQEYRNNQPQHF
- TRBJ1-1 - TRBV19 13 TGTGCCAGTACCCAAGGGGTCTACACTGAAGCTTTCTTT CASTQGVYTEAFF
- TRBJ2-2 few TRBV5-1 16 TGCGCCAGCTCCAGAAGAGCCCCGCCGGACACCGGGGAGCTGTTTTTT CASSRRAPPDTGELFF
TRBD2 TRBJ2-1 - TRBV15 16 TGTGCCACCAGGCCGAGAGTAGCGGGGGGGCGGGCTGAGCAGTTCTTC CATRPRVAGGRAEQFF
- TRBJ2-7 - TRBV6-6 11 TGTGCCAGCACCGGGCAGTACGAGCAGTACTTC CASTGQYEQYF
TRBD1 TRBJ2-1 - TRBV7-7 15 TGTGCCAGCAGCCCGGGACAGAAAAAGTACAATGAGCAGTTCTTC CASSPGQKKYNEQFF
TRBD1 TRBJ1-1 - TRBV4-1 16 TGCGCCAGCAGCCAAGGCAGGGGGCGCGACGGGACTGAAGCTTTCTTT CASSQGRGRDGTEAFF
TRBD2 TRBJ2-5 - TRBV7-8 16 TGTGCCAGCAGCTTAGGACTAGCGGGCCACCAAGAGACCCAGTACTTC CASSLGLAGHQETQYF
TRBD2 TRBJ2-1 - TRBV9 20 TGTGCCAGCAGCCGTGGTGACGGACGCGGGGCGGGAGGGATCTACAATGAGCAGTTCTTC CASSRGDGRGAGGIYNEQFF
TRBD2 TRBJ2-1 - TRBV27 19 TGTGCCAGCAGTTTAAGGCCCCTATCCCTGGCGGGAGGGGTCAATGAGCAGTTCTTC CASSLRPLSLAGGVNEQFF
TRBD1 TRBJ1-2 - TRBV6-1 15 TGTGCCAGCAGATGGCAGGGACAGGGGAGCGGTGGCTACACCTTC CASRWQGQGSGGYTF
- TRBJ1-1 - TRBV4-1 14 TGCGCCAGCAGCCCCCTTCGCCGAGACACTGAAGCTTTCTTT CASSPLRRDTEAFF
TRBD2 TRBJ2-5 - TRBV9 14 TGTGCCAGCAGCTCCACCGGGACTAGTGGGACCCAGTACTTC CASSSTGTSGTQYF
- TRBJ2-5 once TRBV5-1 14 TGCGCCAGCAGCTTGGCGGCCGAGACAGAGACCCAGTACTTC CASSLAAETETQYF
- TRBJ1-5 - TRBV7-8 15 TGTGCCAGCAGCTTACAAGTAGGGTCCGATCAGCCCCAGCATTTT CASSLQVGSDQPQHF
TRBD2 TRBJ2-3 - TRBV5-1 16 TGCGCCAGCAGCTTGGAGGCGGGAGCTAGAACAGATACGCAGTATTTT CASSLEAGARTDTQYF
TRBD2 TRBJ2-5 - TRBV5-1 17 TGCGCCAGCAGCTTGGAGGCTAGCGGGAGGGATAGAGAGACCCAGTACTTC CASSLEASGRDRETQYF
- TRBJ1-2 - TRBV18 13 TGTGCCAGCTCACCAGACACTAACTATGGCTACACCTTC CASSPDTNYGYTF
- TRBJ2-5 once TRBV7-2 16 TGTGCCAGCAGTCGCAAGACCGTTAATCCAGGGGAGACCCAGTACTTC CASSRKTVNPGETQYF
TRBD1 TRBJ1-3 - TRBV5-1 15 TGCGCCAGCAGCCAGGAGGGACAGAAAGGAAACACCATATATTTT CASSQEGQKGNTIYF
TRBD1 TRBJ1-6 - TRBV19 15 TGTGCCAGTAGTCCTCGGACAGGGAGGAATTCACCCCTCCACTTT CASSPRTGRNSPLHF
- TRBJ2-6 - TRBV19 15 TGTGCCAGTAGTCCTGTGAGCTCTGGGGCCAACGTCCTGACTTTC CASSPVSSGANVLTF
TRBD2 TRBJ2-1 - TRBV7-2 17 TGTGCCAGCAGCTTAGTTCCTAGCGGGAGATTGGACAATGAGCAGTTCTTC CASSLVPSGRLDNEQFF
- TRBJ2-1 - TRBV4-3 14 TGCGCCAGCAGCCGGGGCAGGGTTGGGAATGAGCAGTTCTTC CASSRGRVGNEQFF
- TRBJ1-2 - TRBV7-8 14 TGTGCCAGCTCGCCCGGGGGACCGAGTTATGGCTACACCTTC CASSPGGPSYGYTF
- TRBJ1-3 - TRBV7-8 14 TGTGCCAGCAGCTTACAAAGCGGTGGAAACACCATATATTTT CASSLQSGGNTIYF
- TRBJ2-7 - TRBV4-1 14 TGCGCCAGCAGCCAAGTATTCAGCGGTGGCGAGCAGTACTTC CASSQVFSGGEQYF
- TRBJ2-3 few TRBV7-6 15 TGTGCCAGCAGCTTCAGGCAGGGGTTGTTGAATACGCAGTATTTT CASSFRQGLLNTQYF
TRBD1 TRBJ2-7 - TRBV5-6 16 TGTGCCAGCAGCGCCGGATTTGGACAGGGGGCTTACGAGCAGTACTTC CASSAGFGQGAYEQYF
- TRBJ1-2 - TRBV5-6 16 TGTGCCAGCAGCTACCGACAGCCCGCGTCGAACTATGGCTACACCTTC CASSYRQPASNYGYTF
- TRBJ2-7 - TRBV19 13 TGTGCCAGTAGTAGATCGAGTTGGTACGAGCAGTACTTC CASSRSSWYEQYF
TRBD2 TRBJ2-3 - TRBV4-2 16 TGTGCCAGCACCCGGACTAGCGGGGGGGGGTCAGATACGCAGTATTTT CASTRTSGGGSDTQYF
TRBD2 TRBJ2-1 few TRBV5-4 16 TGTGCCAGCAGCCGTCTCTCTGGCGGGAGGGCCCATGAGCAGTTCTTC CASSRLSGGRAHEQFF
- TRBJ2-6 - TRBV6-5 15 TGTGCCAGCAGTTATACGGGGTATGGGGCCAACGTCCTGACTTTC CASSYTGYGANVLTF
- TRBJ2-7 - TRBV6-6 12 TGTGCCCATGGCGGCTTCTCCTACGAGCAGTACTTC CAHGGFSYEQYF
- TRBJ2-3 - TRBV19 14 TGTGCCAGTTACGGCGGAGCCAGCACAGATACGCAGTATTTT CASYGGASTDTQYF
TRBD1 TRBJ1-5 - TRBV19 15 TGTGCCAGTAGTCAGGGACAGGCTAGCAATCAGCCCCAGCATTTT CASSQGQASNQPQHF
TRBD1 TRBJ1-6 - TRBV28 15 TGTGCCAGCAGTTTACCAGGGGGAGTAGGATCACCCCTCCACTTT CASSLPGGVGSPLHF
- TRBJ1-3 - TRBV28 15 TGTGCCAGCAGATCTCGGGATGTGGGGGGAAACACCATATATTTT CASRSRDVGGNTIYF